This record concerns one T cell receptor beta chain sequence. Its antigen is currently unknown. These data are taken from a study of response to subunit inactivated influenza vaccine. TCRdb redid the calling of the RT-PCR reads with MiXCR, one entry per CDR3 protein. The profile shows fewer than 700,000 distinct CDR3 sequences, approximately 12% of them singletons. Overall study results and limits: Authors proposed each seasonal influenza vaccination draws in few new T cells.

Germline CDR1 DFQATT, CDR2 SNEGSKA (reference sequence). V gave up 6 bases and J gave up 5 bases, with 16 bases separating them. There are 13 residues in the CDR3. The sequence was obtained from a middle-aged man who received an inactivated influenza vaccine. The specimen comprised PBMCs from blood, sampled 45 days after vaccination. This rearrangement joins TRBV20-1 to TRBJ1-1; tentative D call: TRBD1 (5 bases). The CDR3 bases are TGCAGTGCGACTCCGGGACGATGGACTGAAGCTTTCTTT. Translation: CSATPGRWTEAFF.